A single sample is the source of the 24 T cell receptor beta chains below, sequenced in a study of beta chain features in type 1 diabetes. All of the isolated RNA was reverse transcribed, so expressed TCRB transcripts were sequenced. Libraries were prepared by immunoSEQ multiplex PCR; TCRdb keeps only in-frame clonotypes and omits some of them. The data contain hundreds of thousands of clones, 13% to 15% of them singletons. Material: central memory CD4+ T cells from blood. These TCRs come from a man aged 25 to 40 in good health.

This clone came up a few times. The rearrangement joins TRBV30 to TRBJ2-5, with D unclear. The CDR3 is 14 residues long. The germline V gene has CDR1 GTSNPN and CDR2 SVGIG (reference sequence). Trimming left V 2 bases short and J 1 base short, with 11 bases between. The CDR3 nucleotides read TGTGCCTGGAGTCAACCCCGCGTCCAAGAGACCCAGTACTTC. It yields the protein CAWSQPRVQETQYF.

This clone was recorded many times. This sequence joins TRBV5-1 and TRBJ1-5; D is perhaps TRBD1 (6 bases). V was clipped by 2 bases and J by 5 bases, with 14 bases between them. Germline V gene sequence: CDR1 SGHRS, CDR2 YFSETQ. The CDR3 contains 15 residues. The CDR3 reads CASSLGATGHQPQHF. CDR3 bases: TGCGCCAGCAGCTTAGGCGCAACAGGGCATCAGCCCCAGCATTTT. Using reference TRBV5-1 and TRBJ1-5 for the parts outside the CDR3, the full variable domain is KAGVTQTPRYLIKTRGQQVTLSCSPISGHRSVSWYQQTPGQGLQFLFEYFSETQRNKGNFPGRFSGRQFSNSRSEMNVSTLELGDSALYLCASSLGATGHQPQHFGDGTRLSIL.

About this clone itself: The junction departs from the called germline gene at one end, perhaps through a read error. This rearrangement joins TRBV11-3 to TRBJ2-2, with TRBD2 matching 8 bases. From germline, CDR1 is SGHNT and CDR2 YENEEA. The CDR3 covers 13 residues. CDR3 loop: CASSLGGQRELFF. DNA for the CDR3: TGTGCCAGCAGCTTAGGCGGCCAGCGGGAGTTGTTTTTT. Supplemented by reference TRBV11-3 and TRBJ2-2, the full variable domain reads EAGVVQSPRYKIIEKKQPVAFWCNPISGHNTLYWYLQNLGQGPELLIRYENEEAVDDSQLPKDRFSAERLKGVDSTLKIQPAELGDSAVYLCASSLGGQRELFFGEGSRLTVL.

The chain couples TRBV5-4 to TRBJ1-5, with D unresolved. Germline CDR1 is SGHNT and CDR2 is YYREEE (reference sequence). There are 15 residues in the CDR3. The V end lost 3 bases, the J end lost 5 bases, and 15 bases lay between the germline ends. The CDR3 nucleotides read TGTGCCAGCAGCTCAGATTTTGGGTTGCATCAGCCCCAGCATTTT. It specifies CASSSDFGLHQPQHF.

This clone was observed a few times. The rearrangement links TRBV4-3 to TRBJ1-3; D is unresolved. CDR3 length: 16 amino acids. In germline, CDR1 is LGHNA, CDR2 YSLEER. Trimming removed 0 bases from V and 0 bases from J, with 9 bases in between. DNA of the CDR3: TGCGCCAGCAGCCAAGAGATTTTTGACTCTGGAAACACCATATATTTT. Translated, it gives CASSQEIFDSGNTIYF.

This clone was recorded at least ten times. In DNA form, the CDR3 reads TGCGCCAGCAGAGAACAGGCGACCTCTGGAAACACCATATATTTT. As protein: CASREQATSGNTIYF. This sequence joins TRBV5-1 and TRBJ1-3; D is perhaps TRBD1 (5 bases). The CDR3 has 15 residues. Deletions cut 5 bases from V and 0 bases from J, with 12 bases between. Germline V CDR1 and CDR2: SGHRS, YFSETQ.

This clone has more than one count but fewer than ten. The CDR3 sequence is CASSLNSGVTEAFF. The CDR3 coding sequence is TGTGCCAGCAGTTTGAATTCCGGGGTCACTGAAGCTTTCTTT. This sequence joins TRBV27 and TRBJ1-1, with no clear D. CDR3 length: 14 amino acids. V lost 3 bases and J lost 4, with 12 bases in between. CDR1 is MNHEY, CDR2 SMNVEV, per germline (reference sequence).

The J gene is TRBJ1-4, the V gene TRBV6-5, with 8 bases lining up with TRBD1. V was pared by 6 bases and J by 7 bases, with 7 bases of the junction left unmatched. There are 14 residues in the CDR3. Germline lookup yields CDR1 MNHEY and CDR2 SVGAGI. For the CDR3, the DNA is TGTGCCAGCAGGCCTGGACAGGGTGGTGAAAAACTGTTTTTT. Translated, it gives CASRPGQGGEKLFF.

This sequence joins TRBV10-1 and TRBJ2-5; maybe TRBD1 (5 bases). The ends were cut back, 4 bases at V and 0 bases at J, with 6 bases in the middle. Germline CDR1 reads WNHNN; CDR2 reads SYGVQD (reference sequence). The CDR3 sequence is 13 residues long. In DNA, the CDR3 is TGCGCCAGCAGTGGACAGTACCAAGAGACCCAGTACTTC. As protein: CASSGQYQETQYF.

CDR3 DNA: TGTGCCAGCAGCCTAAGACTAGCGGGGGAGCCCTACAATGAGCAGTTCTTC. Translated, it gives CASSLRLAGEPYNEQFF. This sequence joins TRBV11-2 and TRBJ2-1; 12 bases agree with TRBD2. V trimming: 5 bases; J trimming: 2 bases; junction bases outside the gene matches: 7. This CDR3 contains 17 residues. Per the germline V gene, CDR1 is SGHAT and CDR2 is FQNNGV.

This clone was seen a few times. The chain combines TRBV7-2 with TRBJ2-2; tentative D call: TRBD1 (6 bases). In germline, CDR1 is SGHTA, CDR2 FQGNSA. Trimming cost V 0 bases and J 3 bases, with 8 bases left between them. This CDR3 has 15 amino acids. DNA for the CDR3: TGTGCCAGCAGCTTAGCGGGGGCCTACACCGGGGAGCTGTTTTTT. Protein product: CASSLAGAYTGELFF.

In this sample, this clone turned up a few times. As DNA, the CDR3 is TGTGCCAGTAGTATAGACCAAGATGAAAAACTGTTTTTT. This codes for CASSIDQDEKLFF. The J gene is TRBJ1-4, the V gene TRBV19; D gene unclear. Per germline, CDR1 LNHDA and CDR2 SQIVND (reference sequence). The CDR3 totals 13 residues. Trimming cost V 0 bases and J 6 bases, with 5 bases left between them.

This clone was seen a handful of times. CDR3 in amino acids: CATSRDGTANEKLFF. The CDR3 nucleotides read TGTGCCACCAGCAGAGATGGGACGGCAAATGAAAAACTGTTTTTT. The chain is built from TRBV15 and TRBJ1-4; perhaps TRBD1 as D (5 bases). The germline V gene has CDR1 LNHNV and CDR2 YYDKDF (reference sequence). V gave up 0 bases and J gave up 5 bases, with 10 bases separating them. CDR3 length: 15 amino acids.

This clone has a count of ten or more. A far larger clone is just one base off, so this is likely a read error. The rearrangement uses TRBV7-8 and TRBJ2-6; D call uncertain. The germline CDR1 and CDR2 sequences are SGHVS and FQNEAQ. This CDR3 is 13 amino acids long. Trimming shortened V by 0 bases and J by 3 bases, and 0 bases separated the two germline ends. DNA of the CDR3: TGTGCCAGCAGCTTAGCTGGGGCCAACGTCCTGACTTTC. Its protein is CASSLAGANVLTF.

In its sample, this clone was seen many times. The gene calls are TRBV4-1 and TRBJ2-7; 10 bases are shared with TRBD1. The CDR3 contains 17 residues. The germline CDR1 and CDR2 sequences are MGHRA and YSYEKL. J gave up 3 bases and V 1 base, and 9 bases lay outside the gene matches. CDR3 protein: CASSQVIARTGGYEQYF. CDR3 in DNA: TGCGCCAGCAGCCAAGTTATCGCCCGGACAGGGGGCTACGAGCAGTACTTC.

This chain joins TRBV30 and TRBJ1-1; 8 positions match TRBD1. The junction had 1 base not matched to a gene; V was cut back by 0 bases and J by 1 base. This CDR3 has 14 residues. Germline-derived CDR1 and CDR2 are GTSNPN and SVGIG (reference sequence). The CDR3 reads CAWSVGQGNTEAFF. As DNA, the CDR3 is TGTGCCTGGAGTGTAGGACAGGGGAACACTGAAGCTTTCTTT.

This sequence joins TRBV13 and TRBJ1-2; no clear D gene. Germline V gene data show CDR1 as PRHDT and CDR2 as FYEKMQ (reference sequence). V gave up 2 bases and J gave up 4 bases, with 5 bases separating them. This CDR3 is built from 12 residues. The CDR3 region has the DNA TGTGCCAGCAGCTTATTTGCCTATGGCTACACCTTC. Residues: CASSLFAYGYTF.

There are many counts of this clone. The genes are TRBV11-2 and TRBJ2-4; TRBD1 is a possible D gene (6 bases). This CDR3 has 15 amino acids. Germline lookup yields CDR1 SGHAT and CDR2 FQNNGV. The V and J ends lost 2 bases and 5 bases respectively, with 13 bases between them. Here the CDR3 reads CASSLIWDTENIQYF. For the CDR3, the DNA is TGTGCCAGCAGCTTAATTTGGGACACCGAAAACATTCAGTACTTC.

This clone appeared a few times. The J gene is TRBJ1-1, the V gene TRBV5-6, with D possibly TRBD1 on 5 matching bases. The germline V and J ends were trimmed by 1 base and 2 bases, with 12 bases remaining between them. The CDR3 length is 15 residues. The germline V gene encodes CDR1 SGHDT and CDR2 YYEEEE. The CDR3: CASSLWGRRNTEAFF. CDR3 DNA: TGTGCCAGCAGCTTGTGGGGGAGGCGTAACACTGAAGCTTTCTTT.

Of note for this clone: The same CDR3 is also encoded by other DNA sequences in this sample. The chain uses TRBV4-3 and TRBJ1-5; tentative D call: TRBD1 (5 bases). Per the germline V gene, CDR1 is LGHNA and CDR2 is YSLEER. V was trimmed by 0 bases and J by 1 base, leaving 7 bases between them. The CDR3 runs to 15 residues. CDR3 in amino acids: CASSQDRGSNQPQHF. Written as DNA, the CDR3 is TGCGCCAGCAGCCAAGATCGGGGCAGCAATCAGCCCCAGCATTTT.

The table lists this clone with a few counts. The chain links TRBV7-2 to TRBJ1-2; no clear D. Germline CDR1 reads SGHTA; CDR2 reads FQGNSA. Trimming stripped 1 base from V and 8 bases from J, with 14 bases between. This CDR3 is 14 amino acids long. The CDR3 here is CASSLGGKGEGYTF. In DNA, the CDR3 is TGTGCCAGCAGCTTAGGGGGAAAGGGCGAGGGCTACACCTTC.

The rearrangement uses TRBV30 and TRBJ1-4; D is undetermined. Germline CDR1 and CDR2: GTSNPN and SVGIG (reference sequence). Trimming removed 2 bases at V and 4 bases at J, with 8 bases between. The CDR3 is 13 amino acids. The CDR3 nucleotides are TGTGCCTGGAGTTCGGAGCTTAATGAAAAACTGTTTTTT. It specifies CAWSSELNEKLFF.

This clone was seen ten or more times. V usage is TRBV28 and J usage is TRBJ1-2; the D gene is possibly TRBD1 (6 bases). The CDR3 length is 13 residues. Trimming stripped 8 bases from V and 6 bases from J, with 16 bases between. The germline V gene has CDR1 MDHEN and CDR2 SYDVKM. The CDR3 here is CASGLYREHGYTF. The CDR3 nucleotides are TGTGCCAGCGGTCTATACAGGGAACATGGCTACACCTTC.

J is TRBJ1-5 and V is TRBV6-5, with D possibly matching TRBD1 (6 bases). CDR3 size: 13 residues. V lost 10 bases to trimming and J lost 5 bases, with 15 bases between them. Per germline, CDR1 MNHEY and CDR2 SVGAGI. The CDR3 is CATGLDRYQPQHF. In DNA form, the CDR3 reads TGTGCCACCGGCCTGGACAGATATCAGCCCCAGCATTTT.